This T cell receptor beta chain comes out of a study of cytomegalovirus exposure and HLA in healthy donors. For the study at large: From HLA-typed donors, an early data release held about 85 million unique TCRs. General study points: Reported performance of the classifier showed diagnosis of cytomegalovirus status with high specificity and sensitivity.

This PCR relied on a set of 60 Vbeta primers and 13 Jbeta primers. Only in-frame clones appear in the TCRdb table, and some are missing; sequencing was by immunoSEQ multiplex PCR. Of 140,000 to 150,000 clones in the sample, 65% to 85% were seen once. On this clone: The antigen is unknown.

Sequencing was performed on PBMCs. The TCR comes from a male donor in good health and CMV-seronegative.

This CDR3 is CASSLSGYLREGRETQYF. CDR3 nucleotide sequence: TGTGCCAGCAGCTTATCCGGTTATTTGCGGGAGGGGAGGGAGACCCAGTACTTC. The gene calls are TRBV7-6 and TRBJ2-5; 9 bases align to TRBD2. There are 18 residues in the CDR3. V lost 2 bases and J lost 5; bases outside the gene matches: 15. CDR1 and CDR2 from the germline V gene are SGHVS and FNYEAQ.